Described below is a single T cell receptor beta chain sequence and its context. These data come from a study of T cells in Graves' hyperthyroidism and ophthalmopathy. Trimming left V 4 bases short and J 3 bases short, with 7 bases between. CDR1 and CDR2 (germline): LNHDA, SQIVND (reference sequence). The CDR3 runs to 14 residues. The TCR beta CDR3 regions underwent amplification using RNA transcripts as the source. The primer set for the first-round RT-PCR of the TCR CDR3 was HTBI. One entry per CDR3 protein results from TCRdb running MiXCR on the multiplex PCR reads. The sample consists of approximately 400,000 distinct CDR3 sequences, 15% to 17% of them appearing once.

The TCR comes from a woman under 30 with Graves' hyperthyroidism. Sequenced material: blood. The genes are TRBV19 and TRBJ2-6; no definite D call. CDR3 sequence reads: CASSTPGGANVLTF. The DNA for the CDR3 is TGTGCCAGTAGTACCCCGGGTGGGGCCAACGTCCTGACTTTC.